The present TCR beta chain was sequenced within a study of cytomegalovirus exposure and HLA in healthy donors (dated by TCRdb to the late 2010s). For context, the study as a whole: According to an earlier analysis of a few hundred of the donors, about 179 million T cells yielded over 100 million unique TCR beta sequences and approximately 300 Gb of sequence data. A later analysis re-analyzed previously published TCR beta repertoires from 500 to 700 donors and added high-resolution HLA genotyping to study TCR occurrence patterns. The study aimed to test whether cataloging public T cell receptors could reveal signatures of past pathogen exposure. An early release covering around 630 HLA-typed donors comprised roughly 300 gigabases of sequencing data and around 86 million unique TCR sequences. Genome-wide SNP genotypes for about 65% of the 666 donors were used in a later genetic analysis, which treated that subset as a discovery cohort. Every repertoire in the discovery cohort had been generated on one and the same sequencing platform. The study combined high-throughput TCR immunosequencing, statistical association of individual TCRs with disease status, and machine learning to predict cytomegalovirus infection status. Along with the 666-subject first cohort, a separate validation cohort of over 90 different subjects was used. Using immunosequencing, the study profiled T cell repertoires from 500 to 800 subjects and related those repertoires to cytomegalovirus serostatus. To decide whether each TCR beta V gene segment behaved as functional or pseudogenic, an earlier analysis of 587 of the donors relied on high-throughput TCR beta sequencing. Both class I and class II loci were covered by HLA typing, at four-digit resolution. Rather than using new phenotypic data, the later analysis identified candidate immune exposures from TCR beta sequences and from how often those sequences occurred across donors. Donor age, sex, ethnicity and CMV serostatus were compiled alongside the repertoire data. Across some 400 genotyped donors of the cohort, an average of approximately 200,000 unique TCR beta nucleotide sequences per donor were sequenced, and approximately 17% of those sequences were non-productive. Of the approximately 400 genotyped donors, roughly 85% fell in the genetic ancestry cluster associated with self-reported Caucasian donors. Typing coverage varied by locus: about 620-630 donors for A, B, C, DRB1 and DQB1; more than 500 for DQA1; 606 for DPA1; roughly 450 for DPB1. Four or five DR-DQ haplotypes were handled as single units for association and clustering because linkage in the cohort was strong.

The library was built by means of the immunoSEQ multiplex PCR assay. For the multiplex PCR, a mixture combining 60 forward primers for TCR Vbeta segments and 13 reverse primers for TCR Jbeta segments was used. The CDR3 region of rearranged TCR beta genes was amplified from genomic DNA with a multiplex PCR assay. The amplified TCR beta libraries were sequenced on the Illumina HiSeq System as 87-base-pair reads. In the original analysis: A later analysis tallied around 82 million unique TCR beta chains across the 666 repertoires, and some 10 million of those chains were shared by two or more donors. To remove PCR and sequencing errors, raw reads were error-corrected and collapsed into unique sequences using a nearest-neighbor algorithm that merged closely related sequences. To assign V, D and J gene segments, CDR3 sequences were aligned to IMGT reference sequences. Each retained sequence needed at least a six-nucleotide match to both a V gene segment and a J gene segment. Rearrangements were called productive when the CDR3 lacked stop codons and stayed in frame with V and J; all others were non-productive. CDR3 was defined by IMGT convention, running from the second conserved V-encoded cysteine to the conserved J-encoded phenylalanine. Sequences without an unambiguous match to a single V gene segment were excluded from the earlier analysis of several hundred of the donors. An earlier analysis of about 590 of the donors classified V segments as functional when productive rearrangements were above 56.7% and as segregating when the standard deviation between donors was above 5%. A statistical classification framework was developed to diagnose cytomegalovirus status using the catalog of TCR beta chain sequences. In a later analysis, TCR nucleotide sequences were compared against IMGT/GENE-DB human TR gene sequences so that V and J genes could be assigned. The TCRdist pipeline was used in a later analysis to assign CDR3 sequences and most-parsimonious VDJ recombination scenarios. In a later analysis, each TCR beta chain was defined by its CDR3 amino acid sequence together with its V-gene family, and reads without a unique V-gene family were excluded. As a way to deal with suspected cross-contamination and a sequencing artifact, a later analysis dropped hundreds of nucleotide sequences that were highly shared and had low generation probability. For each public chain, a later analysis derived a clonal expansion index from normalized ranks of inferred template counts within each repertoire. A later analysis computed generation probabilities with a VDJ recombination model fitted to out-of-frame rearrangements, and checked the results against IGoR. In a later analysis, TCR-TCR, TCR-HLA and TCR-CMV co-occurrence was scored with hypergeometric tests, and a repertoire-size bias correction was applied to TCR pairs. A later analysis estimated false discovery rates by permuting HLA or CMV assignments 20 times. In a later analysis, co-occurring TCRs were grouped using DBSCAN, and TCRdist sequence similarity was added for clustering within HLA-allele-positive subsets. Repertoires with fewer than 30,000 or more than 120,000 public chains, plus five repertoires with anomalous nucleotide sharing, were excluded from co-occurrence clustering. TCRdb mirrors the immuneACCESS table, restricted to in-frame sequences. Some clones are absent from its copies; in checked studies, under half trace to an unresolved V gene, and the reason for the others is unknown. V and J calls and clone size are copied from that table; D and trimming were computed from the DNA. This sample has 35,000 to 40,000 clones in its table, and about 66% of those were observed once. The ten largest clones represent more than 15% of the sample.

The cohort consisted of 600 to 700 healthy bone marrow donors. Cohort members were all nominally healthy when sampled, although unrecorded immune exposures were likely present. The donor was CMV seropositive and belonged to the group of more than 250 seropositive cohort members. Every donor gave a peripheral blood sample, and the peripheral blood mononuclear cells from that sample were used for TCR beta sequencing. Genomic DNA was extracted from the blood cell samples with the Qiagen DNeasy Blood Extraction Kit. What the study reported, not specific to this receptor: Most CMV-associated TCR beta chains appeared to be HLA-restricted in a later analysis, and the HLA associations seemed to be driven largely by CMV exposure. In the study, approximately 150 TCR beta chains were listed as associated with cytomegalovirus. Presence/absence analyses assumed roughly uniform sequencing depth across donors, an assumption that may not hold. A later analysis found that HLA-associated TCR beta chains were more clonally expanded and had lower generation probabilities than equally common non-associated chains. A later analysis associated 15,000 to 20,000 TCR beta sequences with specific HLA alleles at a false discovery rate of 0.05. In an earlier analysis of about 540 of the donors, most TCR beta V segments were observed in productive rearrangements about 87% or about 30% of the time, broadly matching IMGT annotations. The earlier analysis of 587 of the donors excluded fewer than 20 rarely observed V segments, including chromosome 9 orphons, because counts were too low. Linkage disequilibrium might explain the correlated functional status among segregating V segments, but an unknown experimental factor could not be ruled out. According to a later genetic analysis, donors in an Asian-associated ancestry cluster had fewer N-insertions in productive TCRs than the approximately 670-donor mean. A later analysis found that TCR association rates varied across HLA loci, with DRB1 alleles showing the most associated TCRs and HLA-C alleles the fewest. CMV serostatus was the only immune exposure information available for the cohort. In both the original and validation cohorts, the classifier was reported to diagnose cytomegalovirus status with high specificity and sensitivity. A later genetic analysis associated a missense DCLRE1C variant with V-gene and J-gene trimming of TCR beta chains, and an independent cohort replicated the association. A further reported finding was that TCR beta sequences accurately predicted the HLA-A and HLA-B alleles for most subjects in the first cohort. HLA typing was unavailable for some donors at each locus, so association tests used only the typed subset. Because the 87-base-pair reads could not distinguish some IMGT-functional V segments, including TRBV6-2 and TRBV6-3, those segments were excluded. In vitro tests confirmed that three of the cytomegalovirus-associated TCR beta chains recognize cytomegalovirus antigens. While some public TCRs were present in many individuals, most TCR sequences turned up only very rarely across donors. Only TCR beta chains were sequenced in this cohort, and the absence of alpha or paired-chain data limited detectable features. The authors suggested that the approach could potentially be generalized to other disease states and immunological phenotypes. The sequencing pipeline was judged likely to have produced a cluster of highly shared sequence variants as a technical artifact. Several of the top co-occurrence clusters appeared to be linked to parvovirus B19, influenza, CMV and Epstein-Barr virus, according to a later analysis. Strong co-occurrence of HLA alleles, especially DR and DQ, made assigning TCR associations to individual alleles difficult.

This clone was found a few times. Which antigen it targets is not known. No base quality values were provided; no much bigger clone lies one nucleotide off. Counted from cysteine to phenylalanine, this CDR3 has 14 amino acids. The read is trimmed to its CDR3 DNA, 42 bases read in frame from base 1. CDR1 SNHLY and CDR2 FYNNEI were looked up in the germline V gene. The trim is 6 bases for V and 2 bases for J, with a gap of 13 bases between the germline ends. This clonotype was obtained from a man between 50 and 59 years old in good health and CMV-seropositive. This chain is built from TRBV2 and TRBJ1-1; the D gene assignment is ambiguous. The sequenced sample was PBMCs. CDR3 reads: CASSVLESNTEAFF. The sequence in DNA is TGTGCCAGCAGCGTACTAGAGTCCAACACTGAAGCTTTCTTT.